The present entry profiles one T cell receptor beta chain with its context. This specimen comes from a study of shared clonotypes between healthy human individuals. CD45RO-negative cells were positively selected for CCR7, leaving out terminally differentiated effector memory CD45RA+ cells. The donors, healthy adults who were HIV-negative, had experienced no recent acute infections or vaccinations. With V trimmed by 5 bases and J by 4 bases, 11 bases remained unmatched. Germline V gives CDR1 SEHNR, CDR2 FQNEAQ (reference sequence). This CDR3 contains 17 residues. Using immunoSEQ multiplex PCR, the repertoire was profiled, and TCRdb retains in-frame clones only, with some absent. The data hold about 600,000 clones, with nearly 98% observed a single time.

This sequence originates from a man younger than 45 in good health. The sequencing input was naive CD8+ T cells sorted from blood. The V call is TRBV7-9, the J call TRBJ2-7; 13 nucleotides agree with TRBD2. CDR3: CASSPRTSGRIGYEQYF. The DNA of the CDR3 is TGTGCCAGCAGCCCCCGGACTAGCGGGAGAATTGGGTACGAGCAGTACTTC.